This T cell receptor (beta chain) was profiled in a study of siplizumab effects on memory and regulatory T cells. From germline, CDR1 is SGHRS and CDR2 YFSETQ. V was clipped by 2 bases and J by 4 bases, with 9 bases between them. CDR3 length equals 13 residues. Produced via immunoSEQ multiplex PCR; TCRdb's table is partial and in-frame only. The sample holds about 110,000 clones, about 91% seen once. Sequenced sample: Tregs sorted from blood. The TCR originated in a human donor in good health. The chain joins TRBV5-1 to TRBJ1-2; D is uncertain. The CDR3 sequence is CASSFTETYGYTF. As DNA, the CDR3 is TGCGCCAGCAGCTTCACAGAAACCTATGGCTACACCTTC.